This T cell receptor (beta chain) originates from a study of cytomegalovirus exposure and HLA in healthy donors. Study-level findings and limits: TCR beta sequences numbering roughly 16,000 were associated with HLA alleles at 0.05 false discovery rate in a later analysis.

Vbeta (60) and Jbeta (13) primers were used in the PCR. The data were produced by immunoSEQ multiplex PCR, yet TCRdb's version contains in-frame clones alone and is incomplete. The sample includes approximately 160,000 clones, 84% of them seen just once. A word on this clone: Its antigen is still unknown.

The CDR3 totals 14 residues. Trimming stripped 9 bases from V and 2 bases from J, with 17 bases between. The germline gives CDR1 LNHDA, CDR2 SQIVND (reference sequence). The sequence came from a boy aged 2 to 10 in good health and CMV-seronegative. V usage is TRBV19 and J usage is TRBJ2-7, with D perhaps matching TRBD2 (7 bases). Material: PBMCs. CDR3 DNA: TGTGCCAGCTCTATTGAGGGGGGGACCTACGAGCAGTACTTC. This sequence encodes CASSIEGGTYEQYF.